The present TCR beta chain was sequenced within a study of T cell changes during pregnancy in multiple sclerosis. Germline V gene lookup returns CDR1 SQVTM and CDR2 ANQGSEA. The CDR3 has 15 residues. V lost 1 base and J lost 3; bases outside the gene matches: 5. The table came from immunoSEQ multiplex PCR; TCRdb's copy has only in-frame clones and leaves some out. The profile shows about 76,000 clones, roughly 94% of them singletons. The sequencing here drew on peripheral blood, taken in the third trimester of pregnancy. The V gene is TRBV29-1, the J gene TRBJ2-2; 7 bases map to TRBD1. The receptor comes from a female donor with multiple sclerosis, enrolled in a pregnancy study. The CDR3 DNA is TGCAGCGTTGAAGTTAGGGGGCGCGACACCGGGGAGCTGTTTTTT. Translated: CSVEVRGRDTGELFF.